A single sample gave rise to the 26 T cell receptor beta chains below, sequenced in a study of low-dose radiotherapy and immunotherapy resistance in tumors. Primers targeting TRAV and TRBV primed first-strand cDNA, covering alpha and beta chains. PCR amplification of the TCRs was performed with Phusion for 15 to 25 PCR cycles, and it relied on a constant-region primer together with a V-primer adapter. TCRdb re-called the reads with MiXCR, one entry per CDR3 protein. The sample has 95,000 to 100,000 distinct CDR3 sequences; around 21% are singletons. Time point in this sample: after trial treatment. This sample's treatment: LDRT plus nivolumab, ipilimumab, low-dose cyclophosphamide and aspirin (RACIN trial). Sequenced material: PBMCs, taken after low-dose radiotherapy plus immunotherapy. These TCRs come from a male donor with prostate cancer.

This clonotype was counted many times. This chain joins TRBV19 and TRBJ2-5, with a weak D call TRBD2 (6 bases). Trimming removed 3 bases at V and 6 bases at J, with 14 bases between. From germline, CDR1 is LNHDA and CDR2 SQIVND (reference sequence). The CDR3 covers 14 residues. The DNA of the CDR3 is TGTGCCAGTAGTATCCCCGGGGAGGTAAAGACCCAGTACTTC. Encoded protein: CASSIPGEVKTQYF.

This clonotype was seen ten or more times. The chain has TRBV27 and TRBJ2-7, with no clear D. Germline values: CDR1 MNHEY, CDR2 SMNVEV (reference sequence). The CDR3 is made up of 14 amino acids. The V gene lost 2 bases and the J gene lost 0 bases, with 8 bases spanning the gap. For the CDR3, the DNA is TGTGCCAGCAGTTTACGCCATGGCTCCTACGAGCAGTACTTC. This codes for CASSLRHGSYEQYF.

As concerns this clonotype: With only one base between it and a far larger clone, this is likely a read error. The gene calls are TRBV6-1 and TRBJ1-5, with D uncertain. CDR1 MNHNS and CDR2 SASEGT come from the germline V gene. V was shortened by 6 bases and J by 4 bases, with 16 bases between the two germline ends. The CDR3 runs 15 residues. The chain's CDR3 is CASSPSPRANQPQHF. As DNA, the CDR3 is TGTGCCAGCAGCCCCTCCCCTAGGGCAAATCAGCCCCAGCATTTT.

This clonotype was seen many times. This chain joins TRBV7-9 and TRBJ2-1; D is perhaps TRBD2 (6 bases). Looked up from germline, CDR1 is SEHNR and CDR2 is FQNEAQ (reference sequence). V gave up 5 bases and J gave up 0 bases, with 17 bases separating them. There are 17 residues in the CDR3. In DNA, the CDR3 is TGTGCCAGCAGCGGTTCTGCCGGGGGTGTCTCCTACAATGAGCAGTTCTTC. As protein: CASSGSAGGVSYNEQFF.

This clonotype was picked up many times. The chain carries TRBV9 and TRBJ1-6; the match to TRBD1 covers 8 bases. V shed 7 bases and J 6 bases; nucleotides not matched to a gene: 9. Germline V lookup: CDR1 SGDLS, CDR2 YYNGEE. The CDR3 has 15 residues. The chain's CDR3 is CASPLMDRANSPLHF. The CDR3 DNA sequence: TGTGCCAGCCCTCTAATGGACAGGGCTAATTCACCCCTCCACTTT.

This clonotype was picked up a small number of times. This likely reflects a read error, since a far larger clone is one base away. The rearrangement joins TRBV12-3 or TRBV12-4 to TRBJ2-4; D remains unclear. Trimming left V 10 bases short and J 13 bases short, with 14 bases between. The CDR3 contains 10 residues. CDR3 bases: TGTGCCATCAAAAACCATGAGCAGTACTTC. The encoded protein is CAIKNHEQYF.

The chain couples TRBV6-9 to TRBJ2-5; D perhaps matches TRBD2 (7 bases). V gave up 5 bases and J gave up 5 bases, with 18 bases separating them. This CDR3 is 15 amino acids long. The germline V gene has CDR1 MNHGY and CDR2 SVAAGI. CDR3 sequence reads: CASSSNRVGGETQYF. The CDR3 DNA reads as TGTGCCAGCAGTAGCAACAGGGTGGGGGGGGAGACCCAGTACTTC.

This clonotype was counted ten times or more. The V call is TRBV19, the J call TRBJ2-2; weak D call: TRBD1 (6 bases). Germline V gene lookup returns CDR1 LNHDA and CDR2 SQIVND (reference sequence). There are 15 residues in the CDR3. Trimming removed 7 bases from V and 3 bases from J, with 15 bases in between. The CDR3 sequence: CASTMTGPDTGELFF. The CDR3 coding sequence is TGTGCCAGTACCATGACAGGCCCGGACACCGGGGAGCTGTTTTTT.

This clonotype was recorded many times. The chain combines TRBV15 with TRBJ1-2, with a possible D match to TRBD1 (6 bases). Germline CDR1 LNHNV, CDR2 YYDKDF (reference sequence). Between the trimmed V and J ends, which lost 0 bases and 3 bases, there was a span of 11 bases. The CDR3 extends over 15 amino acids. CDR3: CATSRDEGGYYGYTF. Here the CDR3 DNA reads TGTGCCACCAGCAGAGATGAGGGGGGCTACTATGGCTACACCTTC.

In its sample, this clonotype was seen many times. This chain connects TRBV2 to TRBJ2-7, with D maybe TRBD2 (6 bases). Trimming stripped 6 bases from V and 2 bases from J, with 32 bases between. Germline lookup yields CDR1 SNHLY and CDR2 FYNNEI. This CDR3 region has 20 residues. For the CDR3, the DNA is TGTGCCAGCAGGGATGGATTTTATGGGAGGACCGTCAGGGAAACCTACGAGCAGTACTTC. Translating it yields CASRDGFYGRTVRETYEQYF.

By its share, this clonotype is medium-sized. This rearrangement joins TRBV18 to TRBJ1-5; D gene unclear. Trimming cost V 3 bases and J 3 bases, with 12 bases left between them. CDR3 size: 15 residues. Germline CDR1 and CDR2: KGHSH and LQKENI. The CDR3 DNA is TGTGCCAGCTCACCGATCCACTTAGACAATCAGCCCCAGCATTTT. Protein: CASSPIHLDNQPQHF.

This clonotype appeared many times. The chain is built from TRBV3-1 and TRBJ1-1; the match to TRBD1 covers 7 bases. Trimming took 1 base from V and 5 from J; bases not matched to a gene: 7. The CDR3 loop spans 15 amino acids. Germline V gene sequence: CDR1 LGHDT, CDR2 YNNKEL (reference sequence). In DNA form, the CDR3 reads TGTGCCAGCAGCCAAGCGGCAGGGGGTTTGACTGAAGCTTTCTTT. It encodes CASSQAAGGLTEAFF.

This clonotype was seen a handful of times. The rearrangement joins TRBV20-1 to TRBJ2-3, with D perhaps given as TRBD1 or TRBD2 (5 bases each). This CDR3 region has 14 residues. Germline CDR1 reads DFQATT; CDR2 reads SNEGSKA (reference sequence). Trimming left V 1 base short and J 0 bases short, with 8 bases between. In nucleotides, the CDR3 is TGCAGTGCTAGAGGGGGGAGTAGCACAGATACGCAGTATTTT. This translates into CSARGGSSTDTQYF.

This clonotype was recorded many times. This rearrangement joins TRBV11-2 to TRBJ2-3, with 8 bases that match TRBD2. The CDR3 runs to 15 residues. Trimming cost V 3 bases and J 5 bases; bases outside gene matches: 7. Germline V gene data show CDR1 as SGHAT and CDR2 as FQNNGV. The CDR3 DNA reads TGTGCCAGCAGCTTGGTAGGCGGGGGGATAGATACGCAGTATTTT. Translated, it gives CASSLVGGGIDTQYF.

The J gene is TRBJ2-2, the V gene TRBV6-4, with 10 positions matching TRBD2. With 5 bases clipped from V and 0 bases from J, the junction kept 3 bases outside the gene matches. Germline CDR1 is MRHNA and CDR2 is SNTAGT. The CDR3 runs to 16 residues. Here the CDR3 DNA reads TGTGCCAGCAGTCAGGGACTAGCGCCGAACACCGGGGAGCTGTTTTTT. Protein: CASSQGLAPNTGELFF.

This clonotype was detected ten times or more. This chain links TRBV5-6 with TRBJ2-7; D possibly uses TRBD1 or TRBD2 (5 bases each). The V gene lost 4 bases and the J gene lost 0 bases, with 14 bases spanning the gap. Germline CDR1 SGHDT, CDR2 YYEEEE. CDR3 size: 15 residues. CDR3 DNA: TGTGCCAGCAGCCCGGGGACGGAAAGCTCCTACGAGCAGTACTTC. Its protein product is CASSPGTESSYEQYF.

This clonotype turned up a few times. The V gene is TRBV27, the J gene TRBJ2-3; 13 bases line up with TRBD2. Per the germline V gene, CDR1 is MNHEY and CDR2 is SMNVEV (reference sequence). The V gene end was trimmed by 5 bases and the J gene end by 6 bases; junction bases not matched to a gene: 8. CDR3 size: 16 residues. The DNA of the CDR3 is TGTGCCAGCAGTGTCTTACTAGCGGGGGGGCAGGATACGCAGTATTTT. Its protein is CASSVLLAGGQDTQYF.

This clonotype was found many times. V usage is TRBV18 and J usage is TRBJ1-1; D not resolved. Germline V lookup: CDR1 KGHSH, CDR2 LQKENI. V gave up 4 bases and J gave up 4 bases, with 16 bases separating them. There are 15 residues in the CDR3. In nucleotides, the CDR3 is TGTGCCAGCTCACTTACACTGACTCCGGGCACTGAAGCTTTCTTT. Translation: CASSLTLTPGTEAFF.

In the case of this clonotype: Lacking the conserved final phenylalanine or tryptophan, this CDR3 likely reflects a read error. The rearrangement uses TRBV5-4 and TRBJ2-5; the D is unclear. Between the trimmed V and J ends, which lost 0 bases and 8 bases, there was a span of 14 bases. Per the germline V gene, CDR1 is SGHNT and CDR2 is YYREEE (reference sequence). This CDR3 is built from 14 residues. CDR3 nucleotides: TGTGCCAGCAGCTTGGAGCGCGGTGGAGATACCCAGTACTTA. Protein sequence: CASSLERGGDTQYL.

The sample holds many counts of this clonotype. The V and J genes are TRBV20-1 and TRBJ2-5, with 11 positions matching TRBD2. This CDR3 spans 16 amino acids. Per the germline V gene, CDR1 is DFQATT and CDR2 is SNEGSKA (reference sequence). The trim removed 2 bases at V and 1 base at J, leaving 6 bases unmatched. For the CDR3, the DNA is TGCAGTGCTAGATTTTGGGGACTAGCGGCCCAAGAGACCCAGTACTTC. The encoded protein is CSARFWGLAAQETQYF.

This clonotype has only a few counts. This sequence joins TRBV12-3 or TRBV12-4 and TRBJ1-1, with a tentative D call TRBD1 (5 bases). The CDR3 is 14 residues long. V was trimmed by 6 bases and J by 0 bases, leaving 11 bases between them. CDR3 sequence (DNA): TGTGCCAGCAGGGCAGGGATCATGAACACTGAAGCTTTCTTT. Protein product: CASRAGIMNTEAFF.

This clonotype was observed many times. The chain is built from TRBV4-1 and TRBJ1-5; D perhaps matches TRBD1 (5 bases). This CDR3 has 14 amino acids. Germline assignment: CDR1 MGHRA and CDR2 YSYEKL. Trimming left V 6 bases short and J 5 bases short, with 14 bases between. CDR3 sequence reads: CASRGPGDHQPQHF. The CDR3 nucleotides read TGCGCCAGCAGAGGGCCGGGGGACCATCAGCCCCAGCATTTT.

This clonotype has at least ten counts. CDR3 amino acids: CASSPPRGGNLSGANVLTF. Here the CDR3 DNA reads TGTGCCAGCAGCCCCCCCAGGGGGGGAAATCTCTCTGGGGCCAACGTCCTGACTTTC. The gene calls are TRBV5-4 and TRBJ2-6, with D possibly called TRBD1 or TRBD2 (7 bases each). The germline CDR1 and CDR2 sequences are SGHNT and YYREEE (reference sequence). Trimming left V 4 bases short and J 0 bases short, with 20 bases between. This CDR3 has 19 amino acids.

To note about this clonotype: A much bigger clone sits one base away, suggesting this may be a read error. The chain links TRBV5-5 to TRBJ1-2; D remains ambiguous. The CDR3 runs to 16 residues. Germline loops: CDR1 SGHKS, CDR2 YYEKEE (reference sequence). The CDR3 is CASSLFSIPANFGYTF. For the CDR3, the DNA is TGTGCCAGCAGCTTGTTTTCCATCCCAGCTAACTTTGGCTACACCTTC.

For this clonotype: Only one base separates this from a far larger clonotype, so it likely reflects a read error. The chain couples TRBV5-1 to TRBJ2-5; 8 positions agree with TRBD2. Germline V gene sequence: CDR1 SGHRS, CDR2 YFSETQ. CDR3 length equals 15 residues. Germline trimming cut 3 bases from V and 11 bases from J; bases unmatched to any gene: 15. The chain's CDR3 is CASSSSGGAGDEQYF. In DNA form, the CDR3 reads TGCGCCAGCAGCTCGAGCGGGGGAGCCGGGGATGAGCAGTACTTC. Variable domain in full (rest from reference TRBV5-1 and TRBJ2-5): KAGVTQTPRYLIKTRGQQVTLSCSPISGHRSVSWYQQTPGQGLQFLFEYFSETQRNKGNFPGRFSGRQFSNSRSEMNVSTLELGDSALYLCASSSSGGAGDEQYFGPGTRLLVL.

The rearrangement links TRBV10-3 to TRBJ2-1; TRBD1 matches 7 bases. This CDR3 has 15 residues. Germline lookup yields CDR1 ENHRY and CDR2 SYGVKD. Trimming removed 7 bases from V and 5 bases from J; junction bases left unmatched: 11. CDR3 sequence (DNA): TGTGCCATCACCAGGGGGAACAGCCCACACAATGAGCAGTTCTTC. Amino acids: CAITRGNSPHNEQFF.